This T cell receptor (beta chain) was sequenced in a study of CD8+CD57+ T cells in acquired aplastic anemia. Genomic DNA, the template, was used for profiling of the TCR beta VDJ and CDR3. From the reads, TCRdb called clonotypes with MiXCR, one entry per CDR3 protein. This table has around 250,000 distinct CDR3 sequences, roughly 82% appearing once. Germline CDR1 is SEHNR and CDR2 is FQNEAQ (reference sequence). Trimming removed 2 bases from V and 7 bases from J, with 20 bases in between. This CDR3 region has 16 residues. Patients picked for sequencing had shown CD8+CD57+ cell expansion detected by flow cytometry.

The chain couples TRBV7-9 to TRBJ1-1; D not certain. This sequence was found in a human donor with aplastic anemia. Sequencing was carried out using sorted CD4+, CD8+, or CD8+CD57+ T cells (not recorded which) from PBMCs. CDR3 coding DNA: TGTGCCAGCAGCTTACTTGCAGATACGCAGAGTTTTGAAGCTTTCTTT. It translates to CASSLLADTQSFEAFF.